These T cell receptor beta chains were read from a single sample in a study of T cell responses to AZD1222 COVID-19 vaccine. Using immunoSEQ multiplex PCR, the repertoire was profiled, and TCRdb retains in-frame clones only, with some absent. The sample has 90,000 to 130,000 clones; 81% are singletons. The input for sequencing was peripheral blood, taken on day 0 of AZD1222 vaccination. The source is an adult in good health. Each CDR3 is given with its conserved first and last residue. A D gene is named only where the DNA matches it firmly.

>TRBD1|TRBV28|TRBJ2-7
CASSQRYPGGEQYF
TGTGCCAGCAGTCAAAGGTACCCAGGGGGCGAGCAGTACTTC
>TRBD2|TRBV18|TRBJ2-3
CASSPGLAYTDTQYF
TGTGCCAGCTCACCCGGACTAGCCTACACAGATACGCAGTATTTT
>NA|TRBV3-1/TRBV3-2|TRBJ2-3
CASSQSRVGGMADTQYF
TGTGCCAGCAGCCAGTCTCGAGTGGGGGGTATGGCAGATACGCAGTATTTT
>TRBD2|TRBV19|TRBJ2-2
CASSKGGLAGDTGELFF
TGTGCCAGTAGTAAAGGGGGACTAGCGGGAGACACCGGGGAGCTGTTTTTT
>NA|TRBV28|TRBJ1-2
CASSLGRVYGYTF
TGTGCCAGCAGTTTAGGCAGGGTCTATGGCTACACCTTC
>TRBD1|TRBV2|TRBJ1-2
CASRAGQAAYGYTF
TGTGCCAGCAGAGCTGGACAGGCCGCCTATGGCTACACCTTC
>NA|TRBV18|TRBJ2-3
CASSPQGQSSTDTQYF
TGTGCCAGCTCACCACAAGGGCAGTCTAGCACAGATACGCAGTATTTT
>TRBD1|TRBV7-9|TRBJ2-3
CASTIRRTGGTDTQYF
TGTGCCAGCACCATCCGGAGGACAGGGGGGACAGATACGCAGTATTTT
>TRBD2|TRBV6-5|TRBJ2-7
CASGGASGVYEQYF
TGTGCCAGCGGGGGTGCCAGCGGGGTCTACGAGCAGTACTTC
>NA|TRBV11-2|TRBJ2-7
CASSSGGQLANEQYF
TGTGCCAGCAGCTCCGGGGGGCAGCTAGCCAACGAGCAGTACTTC